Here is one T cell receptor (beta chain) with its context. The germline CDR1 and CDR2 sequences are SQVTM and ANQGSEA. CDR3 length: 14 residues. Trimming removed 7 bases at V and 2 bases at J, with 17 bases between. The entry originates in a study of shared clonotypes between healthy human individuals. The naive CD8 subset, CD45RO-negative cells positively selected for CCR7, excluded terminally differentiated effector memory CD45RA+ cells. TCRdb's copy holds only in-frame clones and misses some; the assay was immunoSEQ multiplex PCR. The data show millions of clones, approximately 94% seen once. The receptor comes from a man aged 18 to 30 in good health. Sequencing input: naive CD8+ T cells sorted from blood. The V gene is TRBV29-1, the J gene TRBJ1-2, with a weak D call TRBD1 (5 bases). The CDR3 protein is CSGRGPDPNYGYTF. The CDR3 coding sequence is TGCAGCGGGAGGGGTCCAGACCCGAACTATGGCTACACCTTC.